The TCR beta chain described here comes from a study of T cell responses to AZD1222 COVID-19 vaccine. The study's findings and limits: Vaccine-associated CD4 TCRs spanned spike, dominant at 160-218 and 743-854.

This CDR3 has 11 amino acids. Germline V gene data show CDR1 as GTSNPN and CDR2 as SVGIG (reference sequence). V dropped 0 bases and J dropped 9 bases, with 9 bases sitting between them. The assay was immunoSEQ multiplex PCR, and TCRdb's table has in-frame clones only and misses some. The data contain 180,000 or so clones, roughly 91% of them singletons. For this clone: Antigen specificity is unknown.

This sequence joins TRBV30 and TRBJ2-7; D call uncertain. This clonotype was obtained from an adult who received the AZD1222 COVID-19 vaccine. The source was peripheral blood, collected 28 days after the second AZD1222 dose. CDR3 sequence reads: CAWSVRLGQYF. The CDR3, as DNA: TGTGCCTGGAGTGTACGGCTAGGGCAGTACTTC.